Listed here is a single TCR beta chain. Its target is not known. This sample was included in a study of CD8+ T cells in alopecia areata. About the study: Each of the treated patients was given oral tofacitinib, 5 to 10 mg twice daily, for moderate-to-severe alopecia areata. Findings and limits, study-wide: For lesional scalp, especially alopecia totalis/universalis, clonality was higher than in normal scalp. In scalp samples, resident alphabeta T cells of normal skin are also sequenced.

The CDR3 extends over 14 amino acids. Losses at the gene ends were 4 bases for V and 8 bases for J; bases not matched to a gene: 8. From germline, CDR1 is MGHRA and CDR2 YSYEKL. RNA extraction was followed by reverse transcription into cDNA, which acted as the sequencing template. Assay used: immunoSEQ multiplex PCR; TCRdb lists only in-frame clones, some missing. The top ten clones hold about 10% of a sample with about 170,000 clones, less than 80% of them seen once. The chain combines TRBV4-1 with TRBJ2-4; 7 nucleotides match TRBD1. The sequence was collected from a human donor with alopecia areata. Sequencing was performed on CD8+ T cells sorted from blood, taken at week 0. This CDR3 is CASSRDRAADIQYF. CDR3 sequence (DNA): TGCGCCAGCAGCCGAGACAGGGCGGCGGACATTCAGTACTTC.